The rows below give T cell receptor beta chains drawn from one sample of a study of tumor-infiltrating lymphocytes in localized non-small cell lung cancer. Clones were read by immunoSEQ multiplex PCR, and TCRdb kept only the in-frame ones, dropping some. The data show fewer than 25,000 clones, 73% seen once. The sample consisted of lung tumor tissue. These receptors all stem from a human donor with non-small cell lung cancer. The CDR3 runs from the conserved cysteine through the conserved F or W. The order of the fields is clone size, V gene, D gene, J gene, CDR3 DNA, CDR3 protein. D genes are given only for firm matches. The listing skips clone size in some rows; elsewhere it reads once, few, many or a size class.

-	TRBV29-1	TRBD1	TRBJ1-2	TGCAGCGTTGAAAAAGCAGGGGGCCGGGCTTATGGCTACACCTTC	CSVEKAGGRAYGYTF
few	TRBV6-5	-	TRBJ1-1	TGTGCCAGCAAGGCGCGAGCAAACACTGAAGCTTTCTTT	CASKARANTEAFF
-	TRBV7-9	-	TRBJ2-3	TGTGCCAGCACCCTTTCCCGGGACGCAGATACGCAGTATTTT	CASTLSRDADTQYF
-	TRBV11-2	TRBD1	TRBJ2-1	TGTGCCAGCAGCTTAGGGGCAGGGGGCATAATTGAGCAGTTCTTC	CASSLGAGGIIEQFF
-	TRBV19	-	TRBJ2-3	TGTGCCAGTAGTTCAGCGGTGGGCAGGGGAGATACGCAGTATTTT	CASSSAVGRGDTQYF
-	TRBV20-1	-	TRBJ1-1	TGCAGTGCTCTCAGACAGAGCGAAGCTTTCTTT	CSALRQSEAFF
-	TRBV6-4	-	TRBJ2-3	TGTGCCAGCAGTAAAACCGGTGATACGCAGTATTTT	CASSKTGDTQYF
-	TRBV7-2	TRBD2	TRBJ2-3	TGTGCCAGCATCCCCCTAGCGGGGGGGTGGAATACGCAGTATTTT	CASIPLAGGWNTQYF
few	TRBV30	-	TRBJ1-2	TGTGCCTGGAGTTCCACGGGGATTGTGTATGGCTACACCTTC	CAWSSTGIVYGYTF
medium-sized	TRBV14	-	TRBJ1-2	TGTGCCAGCAGCCAACGAACCTATGGCTACACCTTC	CASSQRTYGYTF
-	TRBV7-2	-	TRBJ2-7	TGTGCCAGCAGCCTGAGCGCAGTCCCCGGGCCCTACGAGCAGTACTTC	CASSLSAVPGPYEQYF
few	TRBV7-3	TRBD2	TRBJ2-1	TGTGCCAGCAGCTTATCAGCGGGGTCATCCTACAATGAGCAGTTCTTC	CASSLSAGSSYNEQFF
-	TRBV6-5	-	TRBJ2-2	TGTGCCAGCAGGCTAGTCGAAGCCGGGGAGCTGTTTTTT	CASRLVEAGELFF
once	TRBV5-1	TRBD2	TRBJ2-1	TGCGCCAGCAGCGGAACCGGGACTAGCGGGGGGCTGAACTACAATGAGCAGTTCTTC	CASSGTGTSGGLNYNEQFF
-	TRBV10-3	TRBD2	TRBJ2-1	TGTGCCATCAGTCGCACCGGGACTAGCGAGGGGAATGAGCAGTTCTTC	CAISRTGTSEGNEQFF
-	TRBV7-6	TRBD2	TRBJ2-1	TGTGCCAGCAGCTACGGGGGGGCCGTGAGTGAGCAGTTCTTC	CASSYGGAVSEQFF
once	TRBV30	TRBD2	TRBJ2-1	TGTGCCTGCCCCTTAGCGGGGGGGTTGTCTCACAATGAGCAGTTCTTC	CACPLAGGLSHNEQFF
once	TRBV4-1	-	TRBJ2-2	TGCGCCAGCAGCCTAGGGACCGTCAACACCGGGGAGCTGTTTTTT	CASSLGTVNTGELFF
-	TRBV6-5	-	TRBJ1-1	TGTGCCAGCAGTCCCCCGGGACGATCTAAAGCTTTCTTT	CASSPPGRSKAFF
once	TRBV2	-	TRBJ1-3	TGTGCCAGCAGTCGCGGGTCCGCTGGAAACACCATATATTTT	CASSRGSAGNTIYF
-	TRBV5-6	TRBD2	TRBJ2-5	TGTGCCAGCAGTTACGGGCGGGGGGAGACCCAGTACTTC	CASSYGRGETQYF
-	TRBV9	TRBD2	TRBJ2-1	TGTGCCAGCAGCCCCCAACCGGGGGGACTAGCGGCGGGTGAGCAGTTCTTC	CASSPQPGGLAAGEQFF
-	TRBV25-1	-	TRBJ1-4	TGTGCCAGCAGAGGACTGGTGGGGGAAAAACTGTTTTTT	CASRGLVGEKLFF
-	TRBV18	-	TRBJ1-5	TGTGCCAGCTCACCACCTGCCGGAGGCAATCAGCCCCAGCATTTT	CASSPPAGGNQPQHF
-	TRBV7-2	-	TRBJ2-7	TGTGCCAGCAGCTTAGCAGGGGGTAACGAGCAGTACTTC	CASSLAGGNEQYF
medium-sized	TRBV18	TRBD1	TRBJ2-6	TGTGCCAGCTCACCCCCGGGACAGGGACTTGGTGGGGCCAACGTCCTGACTTTC	CASSPPGQGLGGANVLTF
-	TRBV6-1	-	TRBJ2-2	TGTGCCAGCAGTATATACCTGGAGTCCGGGGAGCTGTTTTTT	CASSIYLESGELFF
-	TRBV5-1	-	TRBJ1-1	TGCGCCAGCAGCTTAAGCTCGAACACTGAAGCTTTCTTT	CASSLSSNTEAFF
-	TRBV5-5	TRBD1	TRBJ2-2	TGTGCCAGCAGCTGGCGGGACAGGGCCCTCGCCGGGGAGCTGTTTTTT	CASSWRDRALAGELFF
-	TRBV5-1	-	TRBJ2-1	TGCGCCAGCAGCTTTCCTACAGACAATGAGCAGTTCTTC	CASSFPTDNEQFF
once	TRBV10-2	-	TRBJ1-1	TGCGCCAGCACCTCAGGGGCTGAAGCTTTCTTT	CASTSGAEAFF
few	TRBV28	TRBD1	TRBJ1-6	TGTGCCAGCAGTCCGGGACAGGGGAATAATTCACCCCTCCACTTT	CASSPGQGNNSPLHF
-	TRBV7-2	-	TRBJ1-6	TGTGCCAGCTGTTTGAGGGCTAGTAATTCACCCCTCCACTTT	CASCLRASNSPLHF
few	TRBV29-1	TRBD1	TRBJ2-1	TGCAGCGTTGAAGGGGGCGGACAGGGGGCCTACAATGAGCAGTTCTTC	CSVEGGGQGAYNEQFF
-	TRBV9	TRBD2	TRBJ2-1	TGTGCCAGCAGCCCACGACTAGCGGGGTACAATGAGCAGTTCTTC	CASSPRLAGYNEQFF
-	TRBV15	TRBD1	TRBJ1-5	TGTGCCACCAGCAGAGTCGGCAGGGGGCTCAGTCAGCCCCAGCATTTT	CATSRVGRGLSQPQHF
-	TRBV7-8	TRBD2	TRBJ2-2	TGTGCCAGCAGCATGACTGGACTAGTCTTGGCTACCGGGGAGCTGTTTTTT	CASSMTGLVLATGELFF
-	TRBV7-8	TRBD2	TRBJ2-2	TGTGCCAGCAGTAGGTCAGCGGGGACGAACACCGGGGAGCTGTTTTTT	CASSRSAGTNTGELFF
few	TRBV2	TRBD1	TRBJ2-5	TGTGCCAGCACTGGGGAGCAGGGGGCAGAGACCCAGTACTTC	CASTGEQGAETQYF
-	TRBV12-5	-	TRBJ2-2	TGTGCTAGTGTCCGGACCGTTAACACCGGGGAGCTGTTTTTT	CASVRTVNTGELFF
few	TRBV10-3	-	TRBJ2-5	TGTGCCATCAGTGAGCCCGGGACACACCAGTACTTC	CAISEPGTHQYF